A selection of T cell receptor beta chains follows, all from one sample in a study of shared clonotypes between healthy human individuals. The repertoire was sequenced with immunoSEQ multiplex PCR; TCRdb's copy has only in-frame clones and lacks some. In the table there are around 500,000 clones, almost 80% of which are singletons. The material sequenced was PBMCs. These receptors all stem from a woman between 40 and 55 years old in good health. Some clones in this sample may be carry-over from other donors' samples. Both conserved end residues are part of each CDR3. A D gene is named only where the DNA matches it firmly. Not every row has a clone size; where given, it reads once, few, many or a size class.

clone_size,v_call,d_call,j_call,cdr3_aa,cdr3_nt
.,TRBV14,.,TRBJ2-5,CASSQVRGGETQYF,TGTGCCAGCAGCCAAGTCAGGGGCGGAGAGACCCAGTACTTC
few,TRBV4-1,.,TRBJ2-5,CASSQGWAGQETQYF,TGCGCCAGCAGCCAAGGGTGGGCAGGGCAAGAGACCCAGTACTTC
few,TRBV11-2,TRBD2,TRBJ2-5,CASSPGLAGETQYF,TGTGCCAGCAGCCCGGGACTAGCCGGAGAGACCCAGTACTTC
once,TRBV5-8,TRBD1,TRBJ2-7,CASSLKPRTGNYEQYF,TGTGCCAGCAGCCTGAAACCCCGGACAGGGAACTACGAGCAGTACTTC
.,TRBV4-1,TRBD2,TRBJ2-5,CASSLGTSEREETQYF,TGCGCCAGCAGCCTCGGGACTAGCGAGAGGGAAGAGACCCAGTACTTC
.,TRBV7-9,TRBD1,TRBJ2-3,CASSLATGGLDTQYF,TGTGCCAGCAGCTTAGCGACAGGGGGACTCGATACGCAGTATTTT
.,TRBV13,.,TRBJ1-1,CASSVGHLNTEAFF,TGTGCCAGCAGCGTTGGACACTTGAACACTGAAGCTTTCTTT
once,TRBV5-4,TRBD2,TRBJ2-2,CASSLDGLATGELFF,TGTGCCAGCAGCTTGGATGGACTAGCCACCGGGGAGCTGTTTTTT
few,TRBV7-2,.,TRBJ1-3,CASSLSTPSSGNTIYF,TGTGCCAGCAGCTTAAGTACACCATCCTCTGGAAACACCATATATTTT
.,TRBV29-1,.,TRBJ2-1,CSVEAGGMEQFF,TGCAGCGTTGAAGCTGGAGGGATGGAGCAGTTCTTC
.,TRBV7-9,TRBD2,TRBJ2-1,CASSLSDMAGGLHNEQFF,TGTGCCAGCAGCTTATCTGATATGGCGGGAGGGCTTCACAATGAGCAGTTCTTC
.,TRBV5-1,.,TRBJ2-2,CASSAPESTGDTGELFF,TGCGCCAGCAGCGCGCCAGAGTCAACGGGGGACACCGGGGAGCTGTTTTTT
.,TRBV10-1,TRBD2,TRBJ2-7,CAKTSGRYEQYF,TGCGCCAAAACTAGCGGGAGGTACGAGCAGTACTTC
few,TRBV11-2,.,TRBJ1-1,CASSLSGSTEAFF,TGTGCCAGCAGCTTATCAGGGTCCACTGAAGCTTTCTTT
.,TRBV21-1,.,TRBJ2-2,CASSVQGSGELFF,TGTGCCAGCAGCGTCCAGGGATCCGGGGAGCTGTTTTTT
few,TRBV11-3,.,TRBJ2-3,CASSLWGYTDTQYF,TGTGCCAGCAGCTTATGGGGGTACACAGATACGCAGTATTTT
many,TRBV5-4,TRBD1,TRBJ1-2,CASSLGDRANYGYTF,TGTGCCAGCAGCCTCGGGGACAGAGCTAACTATGGCTACACCTTC
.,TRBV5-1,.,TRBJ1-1,CASSLLRGNTEAFF,TGCGCCAGCAGCTTGCTCAGGGGGAACACTGAAGCTTTCTTT
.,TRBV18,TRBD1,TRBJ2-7,CASSPPGDRGEQYF,TGTGCCAGCTCACCTCCTGGAGACAGGGGGGAGCAGTACTTC
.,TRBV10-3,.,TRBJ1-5,CAISVQGNQPQHF,TGTGCCATCAGTGTACAGGGTAATCAGCCCCAGCATTTT
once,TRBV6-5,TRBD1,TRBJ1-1,CASSYNRGGKNTEAFF,TGTGCCAGCAGTTACAACAGGGGAGGGAAGAACACTGAAGCTTTCTTT
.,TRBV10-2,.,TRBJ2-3,CASSAGGTDTQYF,TGCGCCAGCAGTGCCGGGGGCACAGATACGCAGTATTTT
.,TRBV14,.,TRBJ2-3,CASSQAQTPDTQYF,TGTGCCAGCAGCCAAGCGCAGACCCCGGATACGCAGTATTTT
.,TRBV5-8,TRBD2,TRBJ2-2,CASSPRTSGSSTGELFF,TGTGCCAGCAGCCCCCGGACTAGCGGGAGTAGTACCGGGGAGCTGTTTTTT
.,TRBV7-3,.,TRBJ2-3,CASSSQAGWGTQYF,TGTGCCAGCAGCTCGCAGGCGGGATGGGGTACGCAGTATTTT
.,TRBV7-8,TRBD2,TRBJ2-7,CASSSRTSGFEEQYF,TGTGCCAGCAGCAGCCGGACTAGCGGTTTCGAGGAGCAGTACTTC
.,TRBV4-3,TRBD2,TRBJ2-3,CASSQDLERGSTDTQYF,TGCGCCAGCAGCCAAGATCTTGAGCGGGGCAGCACAGATACGCAGTATTTT
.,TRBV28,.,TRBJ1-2,CASSWRDRGYTF,TGTGCCAGCAGTTGGCGGGACCGTGGCTACACCTTC
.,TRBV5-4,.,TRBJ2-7,CASTFPGLQGEQYF,TGTGCCAGCACCTTCCCGGGACTCCAGGGCGAGCAGTACTTC
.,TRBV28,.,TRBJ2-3,CASSFLTSTDTQYF,TGTGCCAGCAGTTTTCTTACGAGCACAGATACGCAGTATTTT
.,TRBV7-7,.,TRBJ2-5,CASSLGATNWGQETQYF,TGTGCTAGCAGCTTAGGGGCGACCAACTGGGGCCAAGAGACCCAGTACTTC
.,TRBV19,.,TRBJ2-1,CASSTDSRIYNEQFF,TGTGCCAGTAGTACTGACTCGAGAATATACAATGAGCAGTTCTTC
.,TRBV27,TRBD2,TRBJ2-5,CASSAGRGLPQETQYF,TGTGCCAGCAGTGCCGGTCGGGGACTACCACAAGAGACCCAGTACTTC
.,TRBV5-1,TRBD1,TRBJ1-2,CASSSGQGYGYTF,TGCGCCAGCAGCTCTGGACAGGGCTATGGCTACACCTTC
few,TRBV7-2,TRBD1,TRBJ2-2,CASSLDRGSGELFF,TGTGCCAGCAGCTTAGACAGGGGTTCGGGGGAGCTGTTTTTT
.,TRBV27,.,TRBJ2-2,CASSTLDYTGELFF,TGTGCCAGCAGCACTCTGGACTACACCGGGGAGCTGTTTTTT
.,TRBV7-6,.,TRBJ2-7,CASSWQGGEQYF,TGTGCCAGCAGCTGGCAGGGGGGCGAGCAGTACTTC
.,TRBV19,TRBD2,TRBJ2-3,CASSVKREVSTDTQYF,TGTGCCAGTAGTGTAAAGCGGGAGGTTAGCACAGATACGCAGTATTTT
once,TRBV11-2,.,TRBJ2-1,CASSLVPGSDYNEQFF,TGTGCCAGCAGCTTAGTACCAGGGAGCGACTACAATGAGCAGTTCTTC
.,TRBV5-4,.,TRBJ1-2,CASSLAGQGNYGYTF,TGTGCCAGCAGCTTGGCCGGGCAGGGAAACTATGGCTACACCTTC
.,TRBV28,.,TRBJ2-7,CASSLRQGSYEQYF,TGTGCCAGCAGTTTAAGGCAGGGCTCCTACGAGCAGTACTTC
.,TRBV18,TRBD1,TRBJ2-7,CASSPIRTGGTYEQYF,TGTGCCAGCTCACCGATACGGACAGGGGGGACCTACGAGCAGTACTTC